These 8 T cell receptor beta chains were sequenced from one sample in a study of blood T cell repertoires in COVID-19 (dated by TCRdb to 2020 to 2021). The library was made by the immunoSEQ multiplex PCR assay. The table comes from immuneACCESS by way of TCRdb, which keeps in-frame sequences with V and J called. Part of the clones is missing from these tables; in studies checked, under half for an unresolved V gene and the rest for unknown reasons. The table for this sample lists roughly 250,000 clones; around 89% of them were counted only once. The ten largest make up approximately 9% of the sample. The sequenced sample was PBMCs or T cells enriched from blood (not recorded which). These receptors were obtained from a man in his forties or fifties who had recovered from COVID-19.

The gene calls are TRBV7-2 and TRBJ1-5; D ambiguous. V shed 2 bases and J shed 0 bases, with 11 bases lying between them. The CDR3 runs to 16 residues. Looked up from germline, CDR1 is SGHTA and CDR2 is FQGNSA. The CDR3 coding sequence is TGTGCCAGCAGCTTAAATCCGGGGTATAGCAATCAGCCCCAGCATTTT. It translates to CASSLNPGYSNQPQHF.

The genes are TRBV28 and TRBJ1-3, with TRBD1 identical over 9 bases. Germline lookup yields CDR1 MDHEN and CDR2 SYDVKM. J lost 3 bases, V lost 6 bases, and 6 bases had no gene match. This CDR3 comprises 15 residues. The CDR3 loop reads CASSQTGGFGNTIYF. CDR3 in DNA: TGTGCCAGCAGCCAGACAGGGGGATTTGGAAACACCATATATTTT. Looking up the rest from reference TRBV28 and TRBJ1-3 gives the full variable domain: DVKVTQSSRYLVKRTGEKVFLECVQDMDHENMFWYRQDPGLGLRLIYFSYDVKMKEKGDIPEGYSVSREKKERFSLILESASTNQTSMYLCASSQTGGFGNTIYFGEGSWLTVV.

For the CDR3, the DNA is TGTGCCAGCAGTCAAACAGGGCCCCCTAACTATGGCTACACCTTC. Translated: CASSQTGPPNYGYTF. The chain couples TRBV6-2 or TRBV6-3 to TRBJ1-2; perhaps TRBD1 as D (6 bases). Germline V gene lookup returns CDR1 MNHEY and CDR2 SVGEGT. V was clipped by 5 bases and J by 0 bases, with 13 bases between them. CDR3 size: 15 residues.

DNA of the CDR3: TGTGCCAGCAGTTTAAGTTACAGGCGCCGACAGGGAGCCGGAGAGACCCAGTACTTC. Encoded protein: CASSLSYRRRQGAGETQYF. This chain uses TRBV27 with TRBJ2-5; 7 bases agree with TRBD1. Germline V lookup: CDR1 MNHEY, CDR2 SMNVEV (reference sequence). The CDR3 is 19 amino acids. V lost 2 bases and J lost 4; bases outside the gene matches: 19.

The chain carries TRBV4-2 and TRBJ1-5; 9 bases match TRBD1. Germline V gene sequence: CDR1 LGHNA, CDR2 YNFKEQ. V shed 5 bases, J shed 5 bases, and the junction held 4 bases outside the gene matches. This CDR3 is 14 amino acids long. The CDR3 nucleotides are TGTGCCAGCAGCGAGGGACAGGGCCATCAGCCCCAGCATTTT. The encoded protein is CASSEGQGHQPQHF.

The chain joins TRBV6-5 to TRBJ2-7; 8 bases line up with TRBD1. The CDR3 has 13 amino acids. Germline CDR1 MNHEY, CDR2 SVGAGI. The V gene end was trimmed by 7 bases and the J gene end by 3 bases; junction bases not matched to a gene: 5. This CDR3 reads CASKSTGDYEQYF. The CDR3 nucleotides read TGTGCCAGCAAGTCGACAGGGGACTACGAGCAGTACTTC.

The chain recombines TRBV4-2 with TRBJ2-1; 9 bases line up with TRBD2. The CDR3 runs 17 residues. Germline trimming cut 1 base from V and 9 bases from J; bases unmatched to any gene: 13. Germline lookup yields CDR1 LGHNA and CDR2 YNFKEQ. As DNA, the CDR3 is TGTGCCAGCAGCCAAGGTTTTGCGGCTAGCGGGACTGTTGAGCAGTTCTTC. This codes for CASSQGFAASGTVEQFF.

This rearrangement joins TRBV7-9 to TRBJ1-1; perhaps TRBD1 as D (6 bases). The CDR3 is 14 amino acids. Germline assignment: CDR1 SEHNR and CDR2 FQNEAQ (reference sequence). V gave up 3 bases and J gave up 4 bases, with 12 bases separating them. The CDR3 region is CASSFQGLGTEAFF. The CDR3 region has the DNA TGTGCCAGCAGCTTTCAGGGGCTTGGCACTGAAGCTTTCTTT. The entire variable domain, with the rest obtained from reference TRBV7-9 and TRBJ1-1, is as follows: DTGVSQNPRHKITKRGQNVTFRCDPISEHNRLYWYRQTLGQGPEFLTYFQNEAQLEKSRLLSDRFSAERPKGSFSTLEIQRTEQGDSAMYLCASSFQGLGTEAFFGQGTRLTVV.